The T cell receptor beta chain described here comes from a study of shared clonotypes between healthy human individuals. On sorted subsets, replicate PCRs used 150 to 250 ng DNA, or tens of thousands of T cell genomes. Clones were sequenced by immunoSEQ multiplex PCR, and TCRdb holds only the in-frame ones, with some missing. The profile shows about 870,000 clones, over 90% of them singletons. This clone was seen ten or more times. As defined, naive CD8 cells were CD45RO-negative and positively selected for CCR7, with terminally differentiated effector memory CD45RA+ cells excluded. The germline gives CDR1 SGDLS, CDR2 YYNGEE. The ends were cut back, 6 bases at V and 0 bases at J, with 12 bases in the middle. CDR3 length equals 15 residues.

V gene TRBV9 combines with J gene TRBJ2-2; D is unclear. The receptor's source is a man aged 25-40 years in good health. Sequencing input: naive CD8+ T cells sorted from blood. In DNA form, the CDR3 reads TGTGCCAGCAATGGGGTTGACACGAACACCGGGGAGCTGTTTTTT. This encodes CASNGVDTNTGELFF.